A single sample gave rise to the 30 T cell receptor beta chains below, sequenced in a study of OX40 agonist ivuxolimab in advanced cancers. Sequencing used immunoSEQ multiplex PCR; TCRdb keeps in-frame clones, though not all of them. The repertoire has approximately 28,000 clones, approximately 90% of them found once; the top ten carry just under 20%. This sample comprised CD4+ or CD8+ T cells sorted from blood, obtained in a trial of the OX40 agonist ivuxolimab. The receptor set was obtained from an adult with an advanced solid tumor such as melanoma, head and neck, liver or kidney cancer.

DNA for the CDR3: TGTGCCAGCACCTGGGGACTAGCGGGACCCTACGAGCAGTACTTC. Residues: CASTWGLAGPYEQYF. The rearrangement links TRBV27 to TRBJ2-7; TRBD2 aligns across 13 bases. J gave up 2 bases and V 7 bases, and 5 bases lay outside the gene matches. This CDR3 spans 15 amino acids. Germline V CDR1 and CDR2: MNHEY, SMNVEV (reference sequence).

The CDR3, as DNA: TGTGCCAGCAGCTTTCGTAGCGGGACGGGCACCGGGGAGCTGTTTTTT. Protein product: CASSFRSGTGTGELFF. This sequence joins TRBV5-6 and TRBJ2-2; TRBD2 matches at 8 bases. The CDR3 consists of 16 residues. Germline V CDR1 and CDR2: SGHDT, YYEEEE. With V trimmed by 2 bases and J by 4 bases, 7 bases remained unmatched.

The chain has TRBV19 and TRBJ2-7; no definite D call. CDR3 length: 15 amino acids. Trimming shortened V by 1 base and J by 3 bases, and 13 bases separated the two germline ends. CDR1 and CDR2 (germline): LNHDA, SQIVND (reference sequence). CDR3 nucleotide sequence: TGTGCCAGTAGTATAGCCGGGCCTTCTTACTACGAGCAGTACTTC. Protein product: CASSIAGPSYYEQYF.

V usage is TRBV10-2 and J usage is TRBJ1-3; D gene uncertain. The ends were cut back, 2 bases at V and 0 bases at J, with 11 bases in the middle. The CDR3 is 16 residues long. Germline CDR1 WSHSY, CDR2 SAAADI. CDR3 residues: CASSEGRAVSGNTIYF. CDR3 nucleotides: TGCGCCAGCAGTGAGGGGAGGGCAGTCTCTGGAAACACCATATATTTT.

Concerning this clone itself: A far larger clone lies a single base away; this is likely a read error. The CDR3 region has the DNA TGCACCAGCAGCCAAGATCGCTACGGGGGGCCCTCAGATACGCAGTATTTT. Its protein product is CTSSQDRYGGPSDTQYF. This sequence joins TRBV1 and TRBJ2-3; the table's D call, TRBD2, was not checked against the DNA. TRBV1 corresponds to a pseudogene. This CDR3 has 17 amino acids.

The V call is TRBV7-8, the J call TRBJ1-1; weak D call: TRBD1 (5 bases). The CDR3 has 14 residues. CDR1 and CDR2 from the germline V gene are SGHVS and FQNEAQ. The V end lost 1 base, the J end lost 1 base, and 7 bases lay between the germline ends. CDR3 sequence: CASSLGGGNTEAFF. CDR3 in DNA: TGTGCCAGCAGCTTAGGGGGGGGGAACACTGAAGCTTTCTTT.

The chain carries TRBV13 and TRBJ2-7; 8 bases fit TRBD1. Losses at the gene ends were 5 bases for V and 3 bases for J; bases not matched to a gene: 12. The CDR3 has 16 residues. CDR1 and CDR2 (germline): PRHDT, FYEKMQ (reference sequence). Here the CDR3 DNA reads TGTGCCAGCAGCCCCTATCCGGACAGGGTAGGCTACGAGCAGTACTTC. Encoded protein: CASSPYPDRVGYEQYF.

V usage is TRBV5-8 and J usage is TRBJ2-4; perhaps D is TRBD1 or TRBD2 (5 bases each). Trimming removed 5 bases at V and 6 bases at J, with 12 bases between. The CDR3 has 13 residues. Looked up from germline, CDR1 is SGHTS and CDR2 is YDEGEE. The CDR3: CASSPGTGNIQYF. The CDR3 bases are TGTGCCAGCAGTCCCGGGACGGGAAACATTCAGTACTTC.

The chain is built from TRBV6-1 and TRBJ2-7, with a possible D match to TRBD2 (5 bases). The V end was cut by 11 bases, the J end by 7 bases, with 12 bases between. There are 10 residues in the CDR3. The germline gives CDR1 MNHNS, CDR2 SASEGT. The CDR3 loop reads CALSPGEQYF. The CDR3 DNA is TGTGCCTTATCGCCGGGAGAGCAGTACTTC.

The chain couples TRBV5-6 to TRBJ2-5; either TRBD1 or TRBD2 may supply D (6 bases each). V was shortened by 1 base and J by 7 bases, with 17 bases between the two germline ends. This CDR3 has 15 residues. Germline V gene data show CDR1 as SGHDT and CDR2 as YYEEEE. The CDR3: CASSLFIGGPGTQYF. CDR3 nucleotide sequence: TGTGCCAGCAGCTTGTTTATAGGGGGGCCGGGGACCCAGTACTTC.

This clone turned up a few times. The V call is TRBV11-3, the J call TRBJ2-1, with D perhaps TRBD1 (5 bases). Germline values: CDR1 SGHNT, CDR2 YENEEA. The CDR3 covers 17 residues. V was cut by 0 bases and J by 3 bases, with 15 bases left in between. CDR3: CASSLEGALLGYNEQFF. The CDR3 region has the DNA TGTGCCAGCAGCTTAGAAGGGGCTCTGCTCGGCTACAATGAGCAGTTCTTC. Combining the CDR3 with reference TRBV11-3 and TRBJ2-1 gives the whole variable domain EAGVVQSPRYKIIEKKQPVAFWCNPISGHNTLYWYLQNLGQGPELLIRYENEEAVDDSQLPKDRFSAERLKGVDSTLKIQPAELGDSAVYLCASSLEGALLGYNEQFFGPGTRLTVL.

CDR3 nucleotide sequence: TGTGCCAGCAGTTTAGGGGACAACAATGAGCAGTTCTTC. Amino acid sequence: CASSLGDNNEQFF. This chain links TRBV27 with TRBJ2-1; D is perhaps TRBD1 (6 bases). The CDR3 runs to 13 residues. CDR1 is MNHEY, CDR2 SMNVEV, per germline (reference sequence). Between the trimmed V and J ends, which lost 2 bases and 5 bases, there was a span of 7 bases.

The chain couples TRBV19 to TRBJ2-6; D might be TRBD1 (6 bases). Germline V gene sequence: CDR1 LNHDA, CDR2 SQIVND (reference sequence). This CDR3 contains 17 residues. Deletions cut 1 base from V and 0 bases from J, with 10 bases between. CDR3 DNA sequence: TGTGCCAGTAGTATAGGATCCAGGGGCTCTGGGGCCAACGTCCTGACTTTC. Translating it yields CASSIGSRGSGANVLTF.

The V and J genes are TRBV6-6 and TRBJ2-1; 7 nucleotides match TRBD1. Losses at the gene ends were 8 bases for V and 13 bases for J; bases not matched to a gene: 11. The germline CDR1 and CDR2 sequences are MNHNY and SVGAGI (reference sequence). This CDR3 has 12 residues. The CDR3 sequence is CASSDPQGVQFF. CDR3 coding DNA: TGTGCCAGCTCCGACCCCCAGGGGGTTCAGTTCTTC.

The chain's CDR3 is CASSLYRSSEQYF. CDR3 nucleotides: TGTGCCAGCAGCTTATATAGGAGTAGCGAGCAGTACTTC. V gene TRBV11-2 combines with J gene TRBJ2-7; D gene uncertain. Germline CDR1 is SGHAT and CDR2 is FQNNGV. The V and J ends lost 2 bases and 6 bases respectively, with 11 bases between them. The CDR3 sequence is 13 residues long.

In DNA form, the CDR3 reads TGTGCCAGCAGACCTCCCGGGAGTGACGAGCAGTACTTC. Its translation is CASRPPGSDEQYF. This chain uses TRBV7-9 with TRBJ2-7, with D maybe TRBD2 (6 bases). The CDR3 is 13 residues long. Trimming removed 6 bases from V and 5 bases from J, with 14 bases in between. Germline V gene sequence: CDR1 SEHNR, CDR2 FQNEAQ (reference sequence).

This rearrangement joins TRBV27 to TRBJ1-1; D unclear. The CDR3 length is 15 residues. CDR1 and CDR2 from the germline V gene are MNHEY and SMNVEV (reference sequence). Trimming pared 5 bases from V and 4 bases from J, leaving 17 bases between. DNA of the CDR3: TGTGCCAGCAGTGTGACGGGCCACCCGGCCACTGAAGCTTTCTTT. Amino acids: CASSVTGHPATEAFF.

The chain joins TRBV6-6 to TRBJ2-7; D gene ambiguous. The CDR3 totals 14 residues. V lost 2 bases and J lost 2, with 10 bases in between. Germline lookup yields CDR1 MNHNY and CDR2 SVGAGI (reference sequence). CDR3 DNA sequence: TGTGCCAGCAGTTACCGCCCAGTTACCTACGAGCAGTACTTC. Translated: CASSYRPVTYEQYF.

This CDR3 is CASSPGWGYEQYF. As DNA, the CDR3 is TGTGCCAGCAGCCCTGGGTGGGGCTACGAGCAGTACTTC. The chain couples TRBV7-9 to TRBJ2-7; D gene uncertain. The CDR3 extends over 13 amino acids. The germline V gene has CDR1 SEHNR and CDR2 FQNEAQ (reference sequence). V gave up 5 bases and J gave up 3 bases, with 11 bases separating them.

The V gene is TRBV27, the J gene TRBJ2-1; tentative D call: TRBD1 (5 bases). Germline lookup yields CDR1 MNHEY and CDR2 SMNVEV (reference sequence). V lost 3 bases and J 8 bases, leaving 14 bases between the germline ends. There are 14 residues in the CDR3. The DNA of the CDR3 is TGTGCCAGCAGTTTCGGACATGGGGAACATGAGCAGTTCTTC. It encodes CASSFGHGEHEQFF.

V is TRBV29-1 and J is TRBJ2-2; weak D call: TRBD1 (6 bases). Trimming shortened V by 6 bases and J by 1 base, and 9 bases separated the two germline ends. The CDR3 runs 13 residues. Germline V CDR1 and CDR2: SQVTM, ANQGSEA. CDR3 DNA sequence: TGCAGCGTCTTGACAGGGAACACCGGGGAGCTGTTTTTT. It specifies CSVLTGNTGELFF.

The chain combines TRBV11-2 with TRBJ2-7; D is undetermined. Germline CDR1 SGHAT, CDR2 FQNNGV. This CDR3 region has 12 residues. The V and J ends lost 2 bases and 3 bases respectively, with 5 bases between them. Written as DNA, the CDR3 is TGTGCCAGCAGCTTACGCAGCTACGAGCAGTACTTC. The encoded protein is CASSLRSYEQYF.

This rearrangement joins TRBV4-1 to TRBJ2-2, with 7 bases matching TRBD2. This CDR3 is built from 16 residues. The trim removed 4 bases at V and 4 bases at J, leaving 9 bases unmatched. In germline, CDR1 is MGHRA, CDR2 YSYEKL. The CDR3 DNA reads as TGCGCCAGCAGCCCCACCAAGCGGGGTGGCACCGGGGAGCTGTTTTTT. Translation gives CASSPTKRGGTGELFF.

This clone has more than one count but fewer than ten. CDR3 in amino acids: CASSLQGGRYGYTF. Here the CDR3 DNA reads TGTGCCAGCAGTCTTCAGGGGGGGAGGTATGGCTACACCTTC. V usage is TRBV6-1 and J usage is TRBJ1-2; 7 nucleotides line up with TRBD1. V lost 5 bases to trimming and J lost 5 bases; unmatched junction nucleotides: 8. Germline assignment: CDR1 MNHNS and CDR2 SASEGT. This CDR3 has 14 amino acids.

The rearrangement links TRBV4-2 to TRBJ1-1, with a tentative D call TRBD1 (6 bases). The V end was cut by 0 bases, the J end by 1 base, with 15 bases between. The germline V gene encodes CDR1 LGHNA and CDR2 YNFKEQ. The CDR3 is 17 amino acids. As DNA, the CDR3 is TGTGCCAGCAGCCAAGATCGGGGGGGCATCGGGAACACTGAAGCTTTCTTT. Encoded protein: CASSQDRGGIGNTEAFF.

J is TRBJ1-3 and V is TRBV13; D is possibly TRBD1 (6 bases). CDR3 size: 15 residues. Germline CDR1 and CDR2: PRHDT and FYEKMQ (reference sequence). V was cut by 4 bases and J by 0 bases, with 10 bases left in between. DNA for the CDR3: TGTGCCAGCAGCTCGGGACATCTCTCTGGAAACACCATATATTTT. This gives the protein CASSSGHLSGNTIYF.

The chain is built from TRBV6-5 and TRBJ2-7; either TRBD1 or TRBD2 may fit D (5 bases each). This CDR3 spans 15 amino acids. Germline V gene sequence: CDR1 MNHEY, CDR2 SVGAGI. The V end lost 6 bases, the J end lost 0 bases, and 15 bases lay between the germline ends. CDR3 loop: CASRVNEGSSYEQYF. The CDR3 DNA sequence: TGTGCCAGCAGGGTTAACGAGGGGAGCTCCTACGAGCAGTACTTC.

CDR3 residues: CASSPRDSNYEQYF. The CDR3 region has the DNA TGTGCCAGCAGTCCCAGGGACAGCAACTACGAGCAGTACTTC. The rearrangement links TRBV27 to TRBJ2-7, with 7 bases lining up with TRBD1. The CDR3 extends over 14 amino acids. With V trimmed by 5 bases and J by 3 bases, 7 bases remained unmatched. The V gene's germline CDR1 is MNHEY and CDR2 SMNVEV (reference sequence).

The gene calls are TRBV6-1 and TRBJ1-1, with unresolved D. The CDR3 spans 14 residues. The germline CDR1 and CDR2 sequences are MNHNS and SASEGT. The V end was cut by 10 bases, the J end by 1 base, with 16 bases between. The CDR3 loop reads CATGEEGRNTEAFF. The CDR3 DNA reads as TGTGCCACCGGGGAGGAGGGTCGGAACACTGAAGCTTTCTTT.

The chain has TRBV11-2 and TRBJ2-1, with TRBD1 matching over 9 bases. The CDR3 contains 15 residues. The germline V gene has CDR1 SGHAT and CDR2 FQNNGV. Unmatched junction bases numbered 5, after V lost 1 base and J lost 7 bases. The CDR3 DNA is TGTGCCAGCAGCTTAGGACCGACAGGGGGGAATGAGCAGTTCTTC. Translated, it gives CASSLGPTGGNEQFF.